Shown below are 3 T cell receptor beta chains from a single sample sequenced in a study of beta chain features in type 1 diabetes. Regarding the study as a whole: Across all four CD4+ subsets, people with type 1 diabetes showed modestly shorter TCRB CDR3s.

Their cognate antigens are unknown. The study reverse transcribed the entire isolated RNA, so it sequenced expressed TCRB transcripts. The repertoire was sequenced with immunoSEQ multiplex PCR; TCRdb's copy has only in-frame clones and lacks some. Among approximately 240,000 clones listed, under 20% were seen once. The sequenced sample was naive CD4+ T cells from blood. The origin of the receptors is a man between 25 and 39 years old with type 1 diabetes.

The V and J genes are TRBV7-6 and TRBJ2-3; TRBD1 matches at 7 bases. Germline lookup yields CDR1 SGHVS and CDR2 FNYEAQ. V lost 4 bases to trimming and J lost 5 bases; unmatched junction nucleotides: 9. The CDR3 consists of 15 residues. This chain's CDR3 is CASSSTGEAGDTQYF. As DNA, the CDR3 is TGTGCCAGCAGCTCCACAGGGGAAGCCGGAGATACGCAGTATTTT.

This clone was found a few times. The chain links TRBV27 to TRBJ2-7; no firm D call. The germline CDR1 and CDR2 sequences are MNHEY and SMNVEV (reference sequence). V was cut by 8 bases and J by 4 bases, with 12 bases left in between. The CDR3 totals 12 residues. In nucleotides, the CDR3 is TGTGCCAGCGGCCTCCCGCTTTACGAGCAGTACTTC. It is translated as CASGLPLYEQYF.

V usage is TRBV12-5 and J usage is TRBJ2-5, with D possibly being TRBD1 (5 bases). CDR1 is LGHNT, CDR2 FRNRAP, per germline. The V end was cut by 7 bases, the J end by 1 base, with 19 bases between. There are 16 residues in the CDR3. This CDR3 is CASVTLHYQGQETQYF. As DNA, the CDR3 is TGTGCTAGTGTCACCCTTCATTATCAGGGCCAAGAGACCCAGTACTTC.